One and the same sample provided the 16 T cell receptor beta chains below, sequenced in a study of blood T cell repertoires in COVID-19 (dated by TCRdb to about 2020). The library was built by means of the immunoSEQ multiplex PCR assay. TCRdb re-hosts the immuneACCESS table, in-frame sequences only. Its copies lack some clones; in the studies checked, an unresolved V gene accounts for under half of them, and the cause for the rest is not known. Present in this sample are around 120,000 clones, 60% to 85% of which were seen just once. The ten largest clones add up to about 2.1% of the sample. Material: peripheral blood. Every receptor here comes from a man aged 65-85 years with acute or convalescent COVID-19.

V is TRBV6-5 and J is TRBJ1-1; no definite D call. The CDR3 is 14 residues long. Trimming took 4 bases from V and 4 from J, leaving 13 bases between them. Germline CDR1 reads MNHEY; CDR2 reads SVGAGI. CDR3 nucleotides: TGTGCCAGCAGTTCTGACGGCCGGGGCACTGAAGCTTTCTTT. As protein: CASSSDGRGTEAFF.

V gene TRBV3-1 (or the pseudogene TRBV3-2) combines with J gene TRBJ2-7, with TRBD2 identical over 13 bases. Germline-derived CDR1 and CDR2 are LGHDT and YNNKEL (reference sequence). V lost 0 bases, J lost 7 bases, and 12 bases stayed unmatched. The CDR3 is made up of 18 amino acids. CDR3 residues: CASSQDPHTSGGVREQYF. The CDR3, as DNA: TGTGCCAGCAGCCAAGATCCGCATACTAGCGGGGGGGTACGGGAGCAGTACTTC.

The V and J genes are TRBV7-2 and TRBJ2-7, with 9 positions matching TRBD1. After removal of 4 bases from V and 2 bases from J, the junction contained 9 bases not matched to a gene. This CDR3 is built from 16 residues. Germline V lookup: CDR1 SGHTA, CDR2 FQGNSA. CDR3 region: CASSWAGQGIPYEQYF. The CDR3 DNA sequence: TGTGCCAGCAGCTGGGCCGGACAGGGGATCCCCTACGAGCAGTACTTC.

The gene calls are TRBV7-2 and TRBJ2-3, with 9 nucleotides matching TRBD2. The CDR3 contains 17 residues. Germline V CDR1 and CDR2: SGHTA, FQGNSA. V shed 6 bases and J 1 base; nucleotides not matched to a gene: 11. The CDR3 region has the DNA TGTGCCAGCAGGGGTCTCCAGCGGGGGGTTCGCACAGATACGCAGTATTTT. Translating it yields CASRGLQRGVRTDTQYF. Full variable domain (outside the CDR3, taken from reference TRBV7-2 and TRBJ2-3): GAGVSQSPSNKVTEKGKDVELRCDPISGHTALYWYRQSLGQGLEFLIYFQGNSAPDKSGLPSDRFSAERTGGSVSTLTIQRTQQEDSAVYLCASRGLQRGVRTDTQYFGPGTRLTVL.

There are a few counts of this clone. This chain joins TRBV5-4 and TRBJ2-7, with TRBD2 matching 8 bases. CDR1 SGHNT and CDR2 YYREEE come from the germline V gene (reference sequence). CDR3 length equals 16 residues. V shed 1 base and J 1 base; nucleotides not matched to a gene: 7. This CDR3 reads CASSLFSGALSYEQYF. The CDR3 DNA reads as TGTGCCAGCAGCTTGTTTAGCGGGGCCCTTTCCTACGAGCAGTACTTC.

The chain couples TRBV6-6 to TRBJ2-7; the match to TRBD1 covers 9 bases. CDR3 length equals 15 residues. The V gene end was trimmed by 3 bases and the J gene end by 5 bases; junction bases not matched to a gene: 8. Germline CDR1 is MNHNY and CDR2 is SVGAGI (reference sequence). The CDR3 DNA reads as TGTGCCAGCAGTTATACCGGGACAGGGAAGAACGAGCAGTACTTC. Encoded protein: CASSYTGTGKNEQYF.

The chain is built from TRBV19 and TRBJ1-2; TRBD1 aligns across 7 bases. The CDR3 covers 15 residues. CDR1 and CDR2 (germline): LNHDA, SQIVND (reference sequence). V lost 6 bases and J lost 0; bases outside the gene matches: 7. CDR3 region: CASRRTTGSNYGYTF. The CDR3 DNA is TGTGCCAGTAGGCGCACGACAGGGTCTAACTATGGCTACACCTTC.

This clone appeared a single time. The chain employs TRBV29-1 and TRBJ2-7; D is possibly TRBD2 (6 bases). Trimming stripped 6 bases from V and 5 bases from J, with 23 bases between. There are 15 residues in the CDR3. In germline, CDR1 is SQVTM, CDR2 ANQGSEA. CDR3 sequence reads: CSVGQGGVGSHEQYF. The CDR3 region has the DNA TGCAGCGTAGGCCAGGGCGGGGTTGGAAGCCACGAGCAGTACTTC.

The rearrangement links TRBV7-3 to TRBJ1-1, with D possibly being TRBD1 (5 bases). CDR1 and CDR2 (germline): SGHTA, FQGTGA. CDR3 size: 13 residues. V was cut by 5 bases and J by 8 bases, with 15 bases left in between. In DNA form, the CDR3 reads TGTGCCAGCAGCCTTACCTCCCGGACAGAAGCTTTCTTT. This encodes CASSLTSRTEAFF.

The rearrangement joins TRBV9 to TRBJ2-3; possibly TRBD2 for D (5 bases). Germline assignment: CDR1 SGDLS and CDR2 YYNGEE. Trimming shortened V by 0 bases and J by 2 bases, and 13 bases separated the two germline ends. CDR3 length: 16 residues. This CDR3 is CASSVALRASTDTQYF. CDR3 sequence (DNA): TGTGCCAGCAGCGTAGCACTGCGGGCCTCCACAGATACGCAGTATTTT.

This clone is medium-sized in the sample. The CDR3 DNA sequence: TGTGCCAGCAGTCCCCCACGATCGGTACCGAGCTCCTATAATTCACCCCTCCACTTT. Protein product: CASSPPRSVPSSYNSPLHF. The rearrangement uses TRBV2 and TRBJ1-6; unclear D gene. V was cut by 5 bases and J by 0 bases, with 20 bases left in between. Germline assignment: CDR1 SNHLY and CDR2 FYNNEI. The CDR3 length is 19 residues. Looking up the rest from reference TRBV2 and TRBJ1-6 gives the full variable domain: EPEVTQTPSHQVTQMGQEVILRCVPISNHLYFYWYRQILGQKVEFLVSFYNNEISEKSEIFDDQFSVERPDGSNFTLKIRSTKLEDSAMYFCASSPPRSVPSSYNSPLHFGNGTRLTVT.

CDR3 protein: CASSQDVTGGDTQYF. The CDR3 nucleotides read TGTGCCAGCAGCCAAGATGTAACGGGGGGAGATACGCAGTATTTT. V usage is TRBV3-1 (or the pseudogene TRBV3-2) and J usage is TRBJ2-3; 7 bases line up with TRBD2. CDR1 LGHDT and CDR2 YNNKEL come from the germline V gene (reference sequence). V lost 0 bases, J lost 5 bases, and 5 bases stayed unmatched. This CDR3 region has 15 residues.

The V gene is TRBV4-2, the J gene TRBJ2-1; a possible D gene is TRBD1 (5 bases). The CDR3 contains 18 residues. Germline V CDR1 and CDR2: LGHNA, YNFKEQ. The V and J ends lost 1 base and 0 bases respectively, with 16 bases between them. CDR3 residues: CASSQGLSGGASYNEQFF. As DNA, the CDR3 is TGTGCCAGCAGCCAAGGACTCTCTGGTGGGGCCTCCTACAATGAGCAGTTCTTC.

The genes are TRBV18 and TRBJ2-1; D possibly corresponds to TRBD1 (6 bases). The germline CDR1 and CDR2 sequences are KGHSH and LQKENI. Trimming left V 6 bases short and J 6 bases short, with 12 bases between. The CDR3 has 13 amino acids. Here the CDR3 reads CASSLEQGNEQFF. The CDR3 bases are TGTGCCAGCTCCCTAGAACAGGGCAATGAGCAGTTCTTC.

The CDR3 nucleotides are TGTGCCAGCAGCTTAGGGGAACGGGGCTACACCTTC. Its translation: CASSLGERGYTF. This chain uses TRBV5-8 with TRBJ1-2; a weak D match, TRBD1 (5 bases). The germline CDR1 and CDR2 sequences are SGHTS and YDEGEE. Trimming stripped 2 bases from V and 8 bases from J, with 10 bases between. The CDR3 length is 12 residues.

Only one count was recorded for this clone. The rearrangement joins TRBV3-1 (or the pseudogene TRBV3-2) to TRBJ2-5, with D hard to call. Germline lookup yields CDR1 LGHDT and CDR2 YNNKEL (reference sequence). V was shortened by 1 base and J by 3 bases, with 3 bases between the two germline ends. This CDR3 spans 12 amino acids. The CDR3 coding sequence is TGTGCCAGCAGCCAAGTTAAAGAGACCCAGTACTTC. Protein: CASSQVKETQYF.